This TCR beta chain comes out of a study of tumor-infiltrating lymphocytes in primary liver carcinoma. Across the study: Men as well as women, aged 30 to 69 years, made up the patients.

A constant-region primer primed TCR beta cDNA synthesis from roughly 500 ng of total RNA. Construction of TCR beta libraries relied on three successive nested multiplex PCR rounds employing slightly modified ARM-PCR. The opening two PCR rounds, 10 cycles each, paired TRBV1-TRBV30 forward primers with a C-beta reverse primer. TCRdb recomputed calls from the multiplex PCR reads with MiXCR, one row per CDR3 protein. The sample includes 45,000 to 65,000 distinct CDR3 sequences, about 77% of them seen just once. Without any cell sorting, roughly 20-30 mg of bulk tissue yielded co-extracted RNA and DNA. V was clipped by 5 bases and J by 1 base, with 12 bases between them. The CDR3 runs to 15 residues. Germline V gene lookup returns CDR1 SGHAT and CDR2 FQDESV (reference sequence).

The receptor comes from a man aged 40-55 years with primary liver carcinoma and hepatitis B virus infection. The source material was liver tumor tissue from sampling region 5. This sample's subset: tumor region T5, tumor centre. The gene calls are TRBV11-1 and TRBJ2-1; possibly TRBD2 for D (5 bases). This CDR3 is CASSDSSSSYNEQFF. CDR3 coding DNA: TGTGCCAGCAGCGACTCTAGCTCATCCTACAATGAGCAGTTCTTC.